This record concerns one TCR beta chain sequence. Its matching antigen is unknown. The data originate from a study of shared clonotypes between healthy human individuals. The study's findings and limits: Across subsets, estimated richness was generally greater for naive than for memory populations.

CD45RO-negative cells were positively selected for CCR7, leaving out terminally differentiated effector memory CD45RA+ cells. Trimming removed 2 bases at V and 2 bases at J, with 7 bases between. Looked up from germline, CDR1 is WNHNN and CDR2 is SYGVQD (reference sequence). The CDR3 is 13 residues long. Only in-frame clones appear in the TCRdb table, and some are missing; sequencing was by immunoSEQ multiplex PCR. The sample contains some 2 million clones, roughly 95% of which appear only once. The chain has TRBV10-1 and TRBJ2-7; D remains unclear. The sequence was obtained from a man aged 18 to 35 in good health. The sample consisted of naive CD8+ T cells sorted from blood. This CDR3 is CASSEGFAYEQYF. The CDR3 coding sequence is TGCGCCAGCAGTGAGGGGTTTGCCTACGAGCAGTACTTC.